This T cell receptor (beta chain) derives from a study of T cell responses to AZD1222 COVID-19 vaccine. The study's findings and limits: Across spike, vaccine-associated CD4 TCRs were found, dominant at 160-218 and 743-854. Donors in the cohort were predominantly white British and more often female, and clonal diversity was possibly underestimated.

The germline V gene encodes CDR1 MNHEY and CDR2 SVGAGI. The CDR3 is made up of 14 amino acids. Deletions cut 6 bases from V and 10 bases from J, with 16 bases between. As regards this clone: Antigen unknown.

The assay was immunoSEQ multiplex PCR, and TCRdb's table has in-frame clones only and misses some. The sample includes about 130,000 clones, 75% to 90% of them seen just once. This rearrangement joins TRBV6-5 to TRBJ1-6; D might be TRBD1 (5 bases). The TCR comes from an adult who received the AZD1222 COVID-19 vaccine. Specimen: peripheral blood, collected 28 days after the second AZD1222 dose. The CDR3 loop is CASSPGGQGSPLHF. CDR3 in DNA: TGTGCCAGCAGCCCGGGGGGTCAAGGCTCACCCCTCCACTTT.